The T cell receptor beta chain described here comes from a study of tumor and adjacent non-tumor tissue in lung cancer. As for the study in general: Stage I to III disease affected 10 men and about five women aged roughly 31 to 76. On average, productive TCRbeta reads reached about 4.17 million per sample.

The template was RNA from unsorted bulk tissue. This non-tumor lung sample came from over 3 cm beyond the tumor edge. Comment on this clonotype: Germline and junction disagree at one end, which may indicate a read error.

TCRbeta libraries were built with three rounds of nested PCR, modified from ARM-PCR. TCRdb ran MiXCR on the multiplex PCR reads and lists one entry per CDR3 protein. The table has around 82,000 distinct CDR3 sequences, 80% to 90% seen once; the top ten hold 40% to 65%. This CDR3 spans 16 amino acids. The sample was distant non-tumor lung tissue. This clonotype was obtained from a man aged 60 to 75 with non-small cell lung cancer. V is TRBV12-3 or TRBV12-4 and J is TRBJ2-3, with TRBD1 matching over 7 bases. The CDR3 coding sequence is TGTGCTAGCAGTTCCTGGACAGGCGTAAACACAGATACGCAGTATTTT. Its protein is CASSSWTGVNTDTQYF.